A selection of T cell receptor beta chains follows, all from one sample in a study of blood T cell repertoires in COVID-19. This table comes from immunoSEQ multiplex PCR, and its TCRdb copy is limited to in-frame clones, with some not included. The sample yields over 50,000 clones, 80% to 90% seen once. Sample: peripheral blood. The receptors here all came from a human donor in a cohort sampled during active COVID-19. The CDR3 runs from the conserved cysteine through the conserved F or W. A D gene is named only where the DNA matches it firmly. The size entry is marked missing in some rows and otherwise reads once, few, many or a size class.

TRBV19	TRBJ2-7	once	TRBD1	TGTGCCAGTAGCTCTCTGGGGACAGGGGAACCCCCCTTCGGCGTCGAGCAGTACTTC	CASSSLGTGEPPFGVEQYF
TRBV2	TRBJ2-7	NA	NA	TGTGCCAGCAGGCGGCTACCCCGGAATGACTACGAGCAGTACTTC	CASRRLPRNDYEQYF
TRBV25-1	TRBJ2-2	NA	TRBD1	TGTGCCAGCAGGAGACAGGGTGTGTTTAGCACCGGGGAGCTGTTTTTT	CASRRQGVFSTGELFF
TRBV6-1	TRBJ1-3	NA	NA	TGTGCCAGCAGTGAACAGGGCTCTGGAAACACCATATATTTT	CASSEQGSGNTIYF
TRBV4-2	TRBJ2-5	NA	TRBD2	TGTGCCAGCAGCCATGGGACTAGCGGGGGAAAGGAAGAGACCCAGTACTTC	CASSHGTSGGKEETQYF
TRBV6-8	TRBJ2-3	NA	TRBD2	TGTGCCAGCAGTCACGAGGGGACTAGCGGTTTCTCAGATACGCAGTATTTT	CASSHEGTSGFSDTQYF
TRBV29-1	TRBJ1-1	NA	NA	TGCAGCGTTGCAGCGACCGTGGGCACTGAAGCTTTCTTT	CSVAATVGTEAFF
TRBV19	TRBJ1-5	few	TRBD1	TGTGCCAGTTGGACAGGTTTTAGCAATCAGCCCCAGCATTTT	CASWTGFSNQPQHF
TRBV5-1	TRBJ2-5	NA	NA	TGCGCCAGCAGCTCCTCAGGGGCGGGAGAGACCCAGTACTTC	CASSSSGAGETQYF
TRBV5-1	TRBJ1-1	once	TRBD1	TGCGCCAGCCGATCAAACAGGGGGCCGGAAGCTTTCTTT	CASRSNRGPEAFF
TRBV10-2	TRBJ2-7	NA	TRBD2	TGCGCCAGCAGTGGCCGGGGGGATCTATACGAGCAGTACTTC	CASSGRGDLYEQYF
TRBV10-1	TRBJ2-1	once	TRBD2	TGCGCCAGCAGTCCCGTGGGTAGCGGGAACTACAATGAGCAGTTCTTC	CASSPVGSGNYNEQFF
TRBV2	TRBJ2-1	NA	TRBD2	TGTGCCAGCAGGCTAGCGGGAGCCTACAATGAGCAGTTCTTC	CASRLAGAYNEQFF
TRBV19	TRBJ1-1	NA	NA	TGTGCCAGTAGTATAGCCGCCAGGGAGAACACTGAAGCTTTCTTT	CASSIAARENTEAFF